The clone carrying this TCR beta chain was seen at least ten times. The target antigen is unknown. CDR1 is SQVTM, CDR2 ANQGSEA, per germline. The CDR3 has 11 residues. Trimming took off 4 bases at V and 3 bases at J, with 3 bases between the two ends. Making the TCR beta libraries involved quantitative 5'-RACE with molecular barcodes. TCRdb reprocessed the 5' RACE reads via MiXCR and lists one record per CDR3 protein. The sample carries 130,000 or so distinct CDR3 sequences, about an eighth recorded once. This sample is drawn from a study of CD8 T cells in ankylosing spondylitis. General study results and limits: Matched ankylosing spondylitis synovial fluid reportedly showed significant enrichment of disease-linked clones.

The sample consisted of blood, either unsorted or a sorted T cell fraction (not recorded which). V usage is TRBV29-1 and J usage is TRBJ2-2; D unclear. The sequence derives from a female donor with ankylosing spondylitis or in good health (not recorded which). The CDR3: CSVVYTGELFF. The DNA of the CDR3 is TGCAGCGTTGTTTACACCGGGGAGCTGTTTTTT.